This T cell receptor beta chain is from a study of esophageal squamous cell carcinoma under preoperative chemotherapy. This sample's time point: after preoperative PTX-NDP chemotherapy. CDR3 size: 16 residues. Germline-derived CDR1 and CDR2 are MNHNS and SASEGT. TCRdb re-called the PCR reads with MiXCR, one entry per CDR3 protein. In the table there are 9,500 to 11,000 distinct CDR3 sequences, more than 60% of which are singletons. There are many counts of this clonotype. The junction and the germline gene differ at one end; a read error may be behind it. The biological material was taken from a patient given preoperative chemotherapy. The chain couples TRBV6-1 to TRBJ2-3, with D tentatively TRBD1 or TRBD2 (5 bases each). The sequence came from a human donor with esophageal squamous cell carcinoma. The donor label of this sample is uncertain. CDR3 region: CASRGFGGSDKETQYF. CDR3 nucleotides: TGTGCCAGCAGGGGATTTGGGGGAAGCGACAAAGAGACGCAGTATTTC.